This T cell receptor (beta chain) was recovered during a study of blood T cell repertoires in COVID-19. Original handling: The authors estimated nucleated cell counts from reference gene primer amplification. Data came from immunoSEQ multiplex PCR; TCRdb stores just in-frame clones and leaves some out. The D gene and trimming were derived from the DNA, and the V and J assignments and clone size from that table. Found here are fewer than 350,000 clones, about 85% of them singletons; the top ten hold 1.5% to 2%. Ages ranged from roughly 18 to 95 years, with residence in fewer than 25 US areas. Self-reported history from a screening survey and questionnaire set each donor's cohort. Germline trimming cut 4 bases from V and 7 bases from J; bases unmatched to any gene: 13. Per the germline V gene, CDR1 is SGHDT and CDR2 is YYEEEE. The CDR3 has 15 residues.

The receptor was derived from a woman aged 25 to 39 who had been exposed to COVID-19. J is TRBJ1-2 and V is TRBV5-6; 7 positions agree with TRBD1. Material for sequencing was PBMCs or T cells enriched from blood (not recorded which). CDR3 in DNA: TGTGCCAGCAGCCTCGACATCACAGGGGATAGTGGCTACACCTTC. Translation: CASSLDITGDSGYTF.